The text below deals with one T cell receptor (beta chain). Antigen specificity is unknown. This sample is drawn from a study of T cell responses to AZD1222 COVID-19 vaccine. Study-level background: The analysis combined second doses at about 4 or about 12 weeks.

Whole-study findings and limits: Donor demographics were predominantly white British with a female majority; clonal diversity may be underestimated. Increased Spike-specific TCR breadth and depth were observed after two AZD1222 doses.

The CDR3 has 14 residues. Looked up from germline, CDR1 is SEHNR and CDR2 is FQNEAQ (reference sequence). Trimming cost V 7 bases and J 4 bases, with 13 bases left between them. The table came from immunoSEQ multiplex PCR; TCRdb's copy has only in-frame clones and leaves some out. The data hold some 150,000 clones, with 90% to 95% observed a single time. This chain uses TRBV7-9 with TRBJ2-2; D call uncertain. The receptor comes from an adult in good health. The source was peripheral blood, collected on day 0 of AZD1222 vaccination. DNA for the CDR3: TGTGCCAGCACCCTCAACTGGGGCACCGGGGAGCTGTTTTTT. Its protein is CASTLNWGTGELFF.